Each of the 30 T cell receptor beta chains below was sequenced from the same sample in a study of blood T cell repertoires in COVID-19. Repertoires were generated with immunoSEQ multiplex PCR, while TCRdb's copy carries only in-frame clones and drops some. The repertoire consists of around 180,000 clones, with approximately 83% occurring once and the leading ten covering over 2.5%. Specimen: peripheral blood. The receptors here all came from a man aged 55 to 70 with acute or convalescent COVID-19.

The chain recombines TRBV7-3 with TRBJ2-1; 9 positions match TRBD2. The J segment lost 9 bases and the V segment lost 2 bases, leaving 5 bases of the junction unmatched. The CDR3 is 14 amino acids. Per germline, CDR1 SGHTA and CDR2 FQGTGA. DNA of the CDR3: TGTGCCAGCAGCTTAGGCGGGAGGGGTGGTGAGCAGTTCTTC. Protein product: CASSLGGRGGEQFF. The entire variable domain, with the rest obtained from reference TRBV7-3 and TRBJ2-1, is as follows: GAGVSQTPSNKVTEKGKYVELRCDPISGHTALYWYRQSLGQGPEFLIYFQGTGAADDSGLPNDRFFAVRPEGSVSTLKIQRTERGDSAVYLCASSLGGRGGEQFFGPGTRLTVL.

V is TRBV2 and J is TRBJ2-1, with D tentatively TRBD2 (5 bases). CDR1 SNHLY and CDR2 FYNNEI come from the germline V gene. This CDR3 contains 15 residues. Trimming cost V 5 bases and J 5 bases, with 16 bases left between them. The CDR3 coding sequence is TGTGCCAGCAGTCGCCTCGGGATTCCCAACAATGAGCAGTTCTTC. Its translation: CASSRLGIPNNEQFF.

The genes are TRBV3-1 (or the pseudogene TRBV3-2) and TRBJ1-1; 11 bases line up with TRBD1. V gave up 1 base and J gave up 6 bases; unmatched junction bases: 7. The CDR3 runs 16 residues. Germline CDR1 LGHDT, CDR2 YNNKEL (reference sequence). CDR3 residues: CASSQGSGTGGSEAFF. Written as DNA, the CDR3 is TGTGCCAGCAGCCAAGGTTCTGGGACAGGGGGATCTGAAGCTTTCTTT.

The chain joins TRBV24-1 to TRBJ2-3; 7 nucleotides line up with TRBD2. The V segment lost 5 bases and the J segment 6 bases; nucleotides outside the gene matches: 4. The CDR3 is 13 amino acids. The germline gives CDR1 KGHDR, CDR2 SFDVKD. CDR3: CATSVMRGDTQYF. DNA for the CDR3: TGTGCCACCAGTGTAATGCGGGGGGATACGCAGTATTTT.

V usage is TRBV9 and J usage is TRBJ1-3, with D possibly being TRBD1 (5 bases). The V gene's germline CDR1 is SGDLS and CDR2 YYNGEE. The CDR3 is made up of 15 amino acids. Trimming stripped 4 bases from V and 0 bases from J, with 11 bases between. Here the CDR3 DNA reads TGTGCCAGCAGCCTTTTAGGGGACTCTGGAAACACCATATATTTT. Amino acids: CASSLLGDSGNTIYF.

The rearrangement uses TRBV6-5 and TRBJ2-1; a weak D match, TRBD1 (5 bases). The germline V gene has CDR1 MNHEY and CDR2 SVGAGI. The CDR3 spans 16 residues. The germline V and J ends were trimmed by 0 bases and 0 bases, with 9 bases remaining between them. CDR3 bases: TGTGCCAGCAGTTACTCAGGGGAAAGCTCCTACAATGAGCAGTTCTTC. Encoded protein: CASSYSGESSYNEQFF.

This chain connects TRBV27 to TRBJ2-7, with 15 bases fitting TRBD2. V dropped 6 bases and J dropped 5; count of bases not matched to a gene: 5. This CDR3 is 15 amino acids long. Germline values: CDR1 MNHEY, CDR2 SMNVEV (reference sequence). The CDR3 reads CASSTGTSGRNEQYF. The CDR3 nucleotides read TGTGCCAGCAGCACCGGGACTAGCGGGAGGAACGAGCAGTACTTC.

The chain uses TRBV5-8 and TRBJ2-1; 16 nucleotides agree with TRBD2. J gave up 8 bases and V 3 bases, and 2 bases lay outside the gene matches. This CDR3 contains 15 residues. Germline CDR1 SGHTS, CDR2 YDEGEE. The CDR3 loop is CASSYGTSGRDEQFF. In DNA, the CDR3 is TGTGCCAGCAGCTACGGGACTAGCGGGAGGGATGAGCAGTTCTTC.

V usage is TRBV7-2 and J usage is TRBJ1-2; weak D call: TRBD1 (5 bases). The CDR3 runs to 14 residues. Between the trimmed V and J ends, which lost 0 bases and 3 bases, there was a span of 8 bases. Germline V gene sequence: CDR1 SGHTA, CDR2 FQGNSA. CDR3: CASSLASRDYGYTF. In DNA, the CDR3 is TGTGCCAGCAGCTTAGCATCCAGGGACTATGGCTACACCTTC.

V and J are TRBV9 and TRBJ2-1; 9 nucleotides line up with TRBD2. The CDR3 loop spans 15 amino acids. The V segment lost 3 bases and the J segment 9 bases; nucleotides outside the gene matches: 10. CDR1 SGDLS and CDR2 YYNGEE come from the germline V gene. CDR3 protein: CASSARSSGSGEQFF. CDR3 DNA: TGTGCCAGCAGCGCCCGGAGTAGCGGGAGCGGTGAGCAGTTCTTC.

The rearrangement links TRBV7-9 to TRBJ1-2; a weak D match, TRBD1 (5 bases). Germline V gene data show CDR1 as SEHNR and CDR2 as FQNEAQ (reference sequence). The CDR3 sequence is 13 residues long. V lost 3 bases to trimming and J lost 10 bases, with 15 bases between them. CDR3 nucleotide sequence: TGTGCCAGCAGCTTGAGTTCAGGGAGGGACTACACCTTC. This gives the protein CASSLSSGRDYTF.

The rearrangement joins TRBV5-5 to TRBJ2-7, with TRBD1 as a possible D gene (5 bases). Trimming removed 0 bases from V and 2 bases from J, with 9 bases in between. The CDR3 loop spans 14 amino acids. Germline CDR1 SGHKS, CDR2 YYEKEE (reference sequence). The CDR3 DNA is TGTGCCAGCAGCTTGGCCGCAGGGACCTACGAGCAGTACTTC. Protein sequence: CASSLAAGTYEQYF.

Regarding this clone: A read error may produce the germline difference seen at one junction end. CDR3 region: CASSSGLAGGPRAKDF. The CDR3 DNA reads TGTGCCAGCAGCTCCGGACTAGCGGGAGGGCCCAGGGCGAAGGACTTC. V is TRBV3-1 (or the pseudogene TRBV3-2) and J is TRBJ2-7; 15 bases line up with TRBD2. Per germline, CDR1 LGHDT and CDR2 YNNKEL (reference sequence). The CDR3 covers 16 residues.

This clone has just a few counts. This chain's CDR3 is CASSAGGTYNEQFF. The CDR3 nucleotides are TGTGCCAGCAGCGCAGGGGGGACCTACAATGAGCAGTTCTTC. The rearrangement links TRBV9 to TRBJ2-1; D might be TRBD1 (7 bases). The CDR3 loop spans 14 amino acids. The germline V gene encodes CDR1 SGDLS and CDR2 YYNGEE. V lost 3 bases, J lost 2 bases, and 9 bases lay in between.

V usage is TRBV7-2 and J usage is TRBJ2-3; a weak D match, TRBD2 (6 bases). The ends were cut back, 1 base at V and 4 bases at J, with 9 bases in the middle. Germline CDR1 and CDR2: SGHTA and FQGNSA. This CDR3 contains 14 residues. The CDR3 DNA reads TGTGCCAGCAGCTTAGGTGGAGGGCCAGATACGCAGTATTTT. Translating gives CASSLGGGPDTQYF.

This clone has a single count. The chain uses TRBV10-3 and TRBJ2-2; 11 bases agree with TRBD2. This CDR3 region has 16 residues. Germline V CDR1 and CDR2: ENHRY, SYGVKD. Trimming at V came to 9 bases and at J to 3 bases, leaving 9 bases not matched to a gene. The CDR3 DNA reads TGTGCCATTCCCAACCTAGCGGGAGGCGACACCGGGGAGCTGTTTTTT. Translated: CAIPNLAGGDTGELFF.

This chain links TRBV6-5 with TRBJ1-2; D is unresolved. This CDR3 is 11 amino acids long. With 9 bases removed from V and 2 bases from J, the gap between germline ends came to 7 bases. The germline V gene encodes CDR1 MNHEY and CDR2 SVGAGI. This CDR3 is CASYRNYGYTF. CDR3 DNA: TGTGCCAGTTACAGAAACTATGGCTACACCTTC.

The CDR3 loop reads CASSRDRGYEQYF. The CDR3 coding sequence is TGTGCCAGCAGCAGGGACAGGGGCTACGAGCAGTACTTC. V usage is TRBV5-4 and J usage is TRBJ2-7; 10 bases fit TRBD1. The CDR3 spans 13 residues. J gave up 3 bases and V 4 bases, and 1 base lay outside the gene matches. Germline CDR1 and CDR2: SGHNT and YYREEE (reference sequence).

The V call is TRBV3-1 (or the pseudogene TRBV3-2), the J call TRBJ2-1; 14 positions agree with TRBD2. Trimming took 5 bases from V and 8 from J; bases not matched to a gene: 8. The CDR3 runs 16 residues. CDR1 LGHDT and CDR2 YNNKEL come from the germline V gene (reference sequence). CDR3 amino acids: CASSFRLAGGPYEQFF. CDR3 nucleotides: TGTGCCAGCAGCTTCCGACTAGCGGGAGGGCCTTATGAGCAGTTCTTC.

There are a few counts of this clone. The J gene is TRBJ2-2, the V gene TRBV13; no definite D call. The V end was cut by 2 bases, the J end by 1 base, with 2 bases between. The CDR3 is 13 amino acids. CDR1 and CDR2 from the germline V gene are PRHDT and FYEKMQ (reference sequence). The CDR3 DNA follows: TGTGCCAGCAGCTTACGGAACACCGGGGAGCTGTTTTTT. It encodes CASSLRNTGELFF.

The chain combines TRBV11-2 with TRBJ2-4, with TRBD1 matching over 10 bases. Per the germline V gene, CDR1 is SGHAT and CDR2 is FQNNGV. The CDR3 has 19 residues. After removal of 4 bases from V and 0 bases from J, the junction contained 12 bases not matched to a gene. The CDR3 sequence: CASSSTPGQGMLAKNIQYF. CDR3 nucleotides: TGTGCCAGCAGCTCAACTCCGGGACAGGGGATGTTAGCCAAAAACATTCAGTACTTC.

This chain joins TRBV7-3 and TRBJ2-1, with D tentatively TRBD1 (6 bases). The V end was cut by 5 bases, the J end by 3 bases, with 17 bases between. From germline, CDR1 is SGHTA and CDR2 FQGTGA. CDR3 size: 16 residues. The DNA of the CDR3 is TGTGCCAGCAGCCCCTCGGCAGGGGCACTCTACAATGAGCAGTTCTTC. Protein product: CASSPSAGALYNEQFF. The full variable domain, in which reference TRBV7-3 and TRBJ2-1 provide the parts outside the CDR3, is GAGVSQTPSNKVTEKGKYVELRCDPISGHTALYWYRQSLGQGPEFLIYFQGTGAADDSGLPNDRFFAVRPEGSVSTLKIQRTERGDSAVYLCASSPSAGALYNEQFFGPGTRLTVL.

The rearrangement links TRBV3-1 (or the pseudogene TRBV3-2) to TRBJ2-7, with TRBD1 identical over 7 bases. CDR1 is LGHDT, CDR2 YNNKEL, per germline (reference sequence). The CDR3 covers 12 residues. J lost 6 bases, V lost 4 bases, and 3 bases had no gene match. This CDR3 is CASSPRQGEQYF. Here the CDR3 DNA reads TGTGCCAGCAGCCCTCGACAGGGCGAGCAGTACTTC.

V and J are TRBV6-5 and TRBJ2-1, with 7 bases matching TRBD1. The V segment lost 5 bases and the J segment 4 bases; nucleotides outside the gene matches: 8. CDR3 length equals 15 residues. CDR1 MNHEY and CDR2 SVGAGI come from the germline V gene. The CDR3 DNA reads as TGTGCCAGCAGTCCCCGGGACAGACCTTACAATGAGCAGTTCTTC. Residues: CASSPRDRPYNEQFF.

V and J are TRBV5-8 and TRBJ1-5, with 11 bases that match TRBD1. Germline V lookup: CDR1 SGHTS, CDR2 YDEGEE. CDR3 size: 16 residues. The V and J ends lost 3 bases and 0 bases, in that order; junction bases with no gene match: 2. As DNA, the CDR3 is TGTGCCAGCAGCTCGGACAGGGGGCATAGCAATCAGCCCCAGCATTTT. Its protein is CASSSDRGHSNQPQHF.

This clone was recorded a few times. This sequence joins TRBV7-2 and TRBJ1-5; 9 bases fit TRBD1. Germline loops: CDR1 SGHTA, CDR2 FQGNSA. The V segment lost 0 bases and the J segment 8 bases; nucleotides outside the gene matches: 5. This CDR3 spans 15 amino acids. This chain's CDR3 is CASSLAGTGKEPQHF. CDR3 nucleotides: TGTGCCAGCAGCTTAGCCGGGACAGGGAAAGAGCCCCAGCATTTT.

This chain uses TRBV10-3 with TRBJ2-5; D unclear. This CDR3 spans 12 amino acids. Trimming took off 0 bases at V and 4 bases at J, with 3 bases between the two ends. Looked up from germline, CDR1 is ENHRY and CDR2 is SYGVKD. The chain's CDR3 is CAISESRETQYF. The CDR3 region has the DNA TGTGCCATCAGTGAGTCTAGAGAGACCCAGTACTTC.

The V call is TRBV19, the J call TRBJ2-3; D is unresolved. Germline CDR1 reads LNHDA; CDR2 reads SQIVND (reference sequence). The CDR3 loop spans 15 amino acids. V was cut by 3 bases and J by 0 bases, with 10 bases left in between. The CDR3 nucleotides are TGTGCCAGTAGTATGGGCAGAACTAGCACAGATACGCAGTATTTT. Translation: CASSMGRTSTDTQYF.

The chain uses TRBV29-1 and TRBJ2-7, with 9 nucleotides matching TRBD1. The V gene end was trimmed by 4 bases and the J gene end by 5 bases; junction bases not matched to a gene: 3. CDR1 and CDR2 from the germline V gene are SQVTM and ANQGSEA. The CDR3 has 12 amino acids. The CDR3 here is CSVGGQGDEQYF. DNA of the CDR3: TGCAGCGTTGGGGGACAGGGTGACGAGCAGTACTTC.

The CDR3 is CASSSRAGGPYNEQFF. As DNA, the CDR3 is TGTGCCAGTAGTTCCCGCGCGGGAGGGCCTTACAATGAGCAGTTCTTC. The chain joins TRBV19 to TRBJ2-1, with TRBD2 identical over 9 bases. The CDR3 totals 16 residues. Trimming cost V 5 bases and J 4 bases; bases outside gene matches: 9. Germline CDR1 reads LNHDA; CDR2 reads SQIVND (reference sequence).